This T cell receptor beta chain was observed in a study of cytomegalovirus exposure and HLA in healthy donors. CDR1 and CDR2 from the germline V gene are MNHNS and SASEGT. V lost 6 bases, J lost 6 bases, and 13 bases lay in between. This CDR3 is 13 amino acids long. Comments on this clone: Its antigen remains unknown.

Whole-study findings and limits: V- and J-gene trimming in TCR beta was tied to a missense DCLRE1C variant by an analysis performed later.

Primers for the PCR totalled 60 Vbeta and 13 Jbeta. Per the study methods: Unique TCR beta chains numbered approximately 80 million in a later analysis, with roughly 9.9 million shared. Profiling relied on immunoSEQ multiplex PCR, and the TCRdb table lists in-frame clones only, not all of them. The DNA was the basis for D and trimming; V, J and clone size are from that table. The table records some 190,000 clones, approximately 86% of them present only once. The origin of this receptor is a woman in her thirties in good health and CMV-seronegative. The sample was PBMCs. This sequence joins TRBV6-1 and TRBJ2-3, with D uncertain. The CDR3 loop is CASRFRLADTQYF. The CDR3 region has the DNA TGTGCCAGCAGATTCCGACTTGCGGATACGCAGTATTTT.